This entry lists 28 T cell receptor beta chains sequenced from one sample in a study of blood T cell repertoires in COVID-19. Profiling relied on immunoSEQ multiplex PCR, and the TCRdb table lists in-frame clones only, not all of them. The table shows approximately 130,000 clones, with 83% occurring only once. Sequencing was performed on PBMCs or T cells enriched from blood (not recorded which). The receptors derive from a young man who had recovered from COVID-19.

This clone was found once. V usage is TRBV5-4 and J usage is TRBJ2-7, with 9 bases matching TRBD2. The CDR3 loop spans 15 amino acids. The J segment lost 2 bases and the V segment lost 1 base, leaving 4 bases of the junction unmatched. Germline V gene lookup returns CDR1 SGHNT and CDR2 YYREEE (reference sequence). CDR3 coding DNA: TGTGCCAGCAGCTTGACGCTAGCGGGGACCTACGAGCAGTACTTC. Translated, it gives CASSLTLAGTYEQYF. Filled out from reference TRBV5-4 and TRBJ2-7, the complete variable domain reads ETGVTQSPTHLIKTRGQQVTLRCSSQSGHNTVSWYQQALGQGPQFIFQYYREEENGRGNFPPRFSGLQFPNYSSELNVNALELDDSALYLCASSLTLAGTYEQYFGPGTRLTVT.

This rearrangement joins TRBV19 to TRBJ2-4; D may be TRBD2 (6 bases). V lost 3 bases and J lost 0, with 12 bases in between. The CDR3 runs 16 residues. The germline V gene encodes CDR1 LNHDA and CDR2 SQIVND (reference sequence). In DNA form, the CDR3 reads TGTGCCAGTAGTATGTTTGGGGGACTAGCCAAAAACATTCAGTACTTC. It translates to CASSMFGGLAKNIQYF.

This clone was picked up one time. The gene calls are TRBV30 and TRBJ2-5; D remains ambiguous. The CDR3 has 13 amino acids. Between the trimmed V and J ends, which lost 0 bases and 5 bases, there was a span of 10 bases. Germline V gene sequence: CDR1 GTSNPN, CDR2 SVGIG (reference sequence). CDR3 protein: CAWSVRALETQYF. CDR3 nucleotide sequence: TGTGCCTGGAGTGTACGAGCGTTGGAGACCCAGTACTTC.

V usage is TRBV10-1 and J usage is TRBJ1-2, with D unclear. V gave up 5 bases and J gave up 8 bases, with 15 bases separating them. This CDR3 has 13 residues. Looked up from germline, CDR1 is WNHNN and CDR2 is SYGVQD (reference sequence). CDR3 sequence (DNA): TGCGCCAGCAGTCCTAGCCTGGGATGGGGCTACACCTTC. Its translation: CASSPSLGWGYTF.

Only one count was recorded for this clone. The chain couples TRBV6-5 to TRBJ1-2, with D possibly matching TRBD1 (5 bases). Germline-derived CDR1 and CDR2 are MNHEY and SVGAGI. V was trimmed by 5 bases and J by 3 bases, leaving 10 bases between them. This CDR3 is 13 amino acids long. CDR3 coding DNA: TGTGCCAGCAGTATGGGACTTTACTATGGCTACACCTTC. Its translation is CASSMGLYYGYTF.

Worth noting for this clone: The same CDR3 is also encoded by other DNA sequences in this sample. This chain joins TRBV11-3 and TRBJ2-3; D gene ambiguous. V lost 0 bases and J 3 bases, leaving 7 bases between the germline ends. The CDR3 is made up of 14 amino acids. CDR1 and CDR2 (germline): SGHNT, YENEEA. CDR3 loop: CASSLDLNTDTQYF. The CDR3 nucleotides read TGTGCCAGCAGCTTAGACTTAAATACAGATACGCAGTATTTT.

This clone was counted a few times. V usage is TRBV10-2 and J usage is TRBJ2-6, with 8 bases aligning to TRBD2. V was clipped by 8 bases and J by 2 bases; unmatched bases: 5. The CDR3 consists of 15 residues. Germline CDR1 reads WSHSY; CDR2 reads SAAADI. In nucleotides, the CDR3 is TGCGCCAGCGGACTAGCTGGTGCTGGGGCCAACGTCCTGACTTTC. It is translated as CASGLAGAGANVLTF.

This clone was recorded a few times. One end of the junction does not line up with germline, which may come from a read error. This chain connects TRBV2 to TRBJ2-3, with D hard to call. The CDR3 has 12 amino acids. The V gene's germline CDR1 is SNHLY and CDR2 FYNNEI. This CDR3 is CASSERGPVDHF. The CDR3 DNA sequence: TGTGCCAGCAGTGAAAGAGGCCCAGTCGATCATTTT. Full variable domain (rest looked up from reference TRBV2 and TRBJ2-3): EPEVTQTPSHQVTQMGQEVILRCVPISNHLYFYWYRQILGQKVEFLVSFYNNEISEKSEIFDDQFSVERPDGSNFTLKIRSTKLEDSAMYFCASSERGPVDHFGPGTRLTVL.

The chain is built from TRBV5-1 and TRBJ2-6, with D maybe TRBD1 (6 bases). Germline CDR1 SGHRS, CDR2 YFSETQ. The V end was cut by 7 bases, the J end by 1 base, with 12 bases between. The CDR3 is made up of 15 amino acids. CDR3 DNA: TGCGCCAGCGCCCCACAGGGATCTGGGGCCAACGTCCTGACTTTC. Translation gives CASAPQGSGANVLTF.

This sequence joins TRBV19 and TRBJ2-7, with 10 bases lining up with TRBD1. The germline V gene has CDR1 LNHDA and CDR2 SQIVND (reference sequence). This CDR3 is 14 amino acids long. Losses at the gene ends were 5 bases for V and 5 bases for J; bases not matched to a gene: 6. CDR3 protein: CASSWGDRGNEQYF. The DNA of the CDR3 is TGTGCCAGTAGTTGGGGGGACAGGGGCAACGAGCAGTACTTC.

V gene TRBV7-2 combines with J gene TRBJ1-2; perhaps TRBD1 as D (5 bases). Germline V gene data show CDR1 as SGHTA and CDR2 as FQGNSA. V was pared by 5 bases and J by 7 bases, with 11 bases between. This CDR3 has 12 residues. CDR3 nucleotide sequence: TGTGCCAGCAGCCCGGGGGGATCTGGCTACACCTTC. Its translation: CASSPGGSGYTF.

The CDR3 region is CASSPRQAHYGYTF. The CDR3 DNA follows: TGTGCCAGTAGTCCTCGTCAAGCTCACTATGGCTACACCTTC. The chain carries TRBV19 and TRBJ1-2; no firm D call. CDR3 length equals 14 residues. Trimming left V 5 bases short and J 3 bases short, with 13 bases between. Germline V gene data show CDR1 as LNHDA and CDR2 as SQIVND (reference sequence).

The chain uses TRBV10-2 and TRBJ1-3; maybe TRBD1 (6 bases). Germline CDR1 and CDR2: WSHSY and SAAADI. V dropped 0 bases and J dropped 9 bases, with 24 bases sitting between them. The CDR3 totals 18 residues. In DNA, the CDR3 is TGCGCCAGCAGTGAGTCGACTCTCCGGCCTCCAGGGGCAGCCACCATATATTTT. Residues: CASSESTLRPPGAATIYF.

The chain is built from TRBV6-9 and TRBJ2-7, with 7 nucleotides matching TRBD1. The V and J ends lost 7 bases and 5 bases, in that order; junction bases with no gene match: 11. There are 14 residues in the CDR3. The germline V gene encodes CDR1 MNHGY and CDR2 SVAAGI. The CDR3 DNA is TGTGCCAGCAAGTTAAGACAGGGCAGCGACGAGCAGTACGTC. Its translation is CASKLRQGSDEQYV.

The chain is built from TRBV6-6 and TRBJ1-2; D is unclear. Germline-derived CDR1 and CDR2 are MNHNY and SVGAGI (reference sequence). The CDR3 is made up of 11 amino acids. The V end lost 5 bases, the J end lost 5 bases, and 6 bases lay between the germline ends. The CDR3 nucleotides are TGTGCCAGCAGTCCGCAGTATGGCTACACCTTC. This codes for CASSPQYGYTF.

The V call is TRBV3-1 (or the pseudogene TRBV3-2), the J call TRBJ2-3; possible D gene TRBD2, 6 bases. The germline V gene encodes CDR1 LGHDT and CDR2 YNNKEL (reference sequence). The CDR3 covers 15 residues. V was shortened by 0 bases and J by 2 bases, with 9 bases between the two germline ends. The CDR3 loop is CASSQELAVTDTQYF. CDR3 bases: TGTGCCAGCAGCCAAGAACTAGCAGTCACAGATACGCAGTATTTT.

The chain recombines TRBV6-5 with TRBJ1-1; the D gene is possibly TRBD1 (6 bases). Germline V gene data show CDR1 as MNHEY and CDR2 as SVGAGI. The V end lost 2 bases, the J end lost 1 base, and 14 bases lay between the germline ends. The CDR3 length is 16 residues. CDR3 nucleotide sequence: TGTGCCAGCAGTTACGGGGGCGGGTTACAGAACACTGAAGCTTTCTTT. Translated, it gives CASSYGGGLQNTEAFF.

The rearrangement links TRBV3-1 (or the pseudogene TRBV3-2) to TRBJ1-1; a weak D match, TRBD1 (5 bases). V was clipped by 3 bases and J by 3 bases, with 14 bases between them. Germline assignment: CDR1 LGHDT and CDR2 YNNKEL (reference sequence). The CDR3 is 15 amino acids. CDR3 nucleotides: TGTGCCAGCAGCCAGATGGGGAACAGGCACACTGAAGCTTTCTTT. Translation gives CASSQMGNRHTEAFF.

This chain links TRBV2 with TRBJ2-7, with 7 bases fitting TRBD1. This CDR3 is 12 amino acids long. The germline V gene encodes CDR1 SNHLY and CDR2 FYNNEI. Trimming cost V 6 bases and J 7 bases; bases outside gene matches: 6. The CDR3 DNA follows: TGTGCCAGCAGGGCGACAGGGAATGAGCAGTACGTC. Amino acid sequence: CASRATGNEQYV.

CDR3 sequence reads: CASSFGQIQETQYF. The DNA of the CDR3 is TGCGCCAGCAGCTTTGGACAGATCCAAGAGACCCAGTACTTC. V is TRBV5-1 and J is TRBJ2-5, with TRBD1 as a possible D gene (6 bases). There are 14 residues in the CDR3. Germline values: CDR1 SGHRS, CDR2 YFSETQ. The V gene lost 2 bases and the J gene lost 1 base, with 9 bases spanning the gap.

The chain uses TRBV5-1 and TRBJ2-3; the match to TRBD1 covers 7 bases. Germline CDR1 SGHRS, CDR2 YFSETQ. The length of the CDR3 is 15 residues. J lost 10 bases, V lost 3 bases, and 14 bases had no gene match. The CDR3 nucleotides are TGCGCCAGCAGCTACCGGGACAGAATGGCTCATGCGCAGTATTTT. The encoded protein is CASSYRDRMAHAQYF.

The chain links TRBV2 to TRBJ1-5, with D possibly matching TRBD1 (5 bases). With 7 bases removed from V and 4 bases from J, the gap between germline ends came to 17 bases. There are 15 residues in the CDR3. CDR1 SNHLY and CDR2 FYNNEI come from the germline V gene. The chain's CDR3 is CASKFGRADNQPQHF. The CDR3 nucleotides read TGTGCCAGCAAATTTGGCAGGGCAGATAATCAGCCCCAGCATTTT.

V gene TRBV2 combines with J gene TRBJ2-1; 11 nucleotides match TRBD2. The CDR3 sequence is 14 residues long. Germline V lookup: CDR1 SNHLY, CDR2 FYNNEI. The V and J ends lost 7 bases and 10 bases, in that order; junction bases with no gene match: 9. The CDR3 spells CASTLAVAGGEQFF. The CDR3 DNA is TGTGCCAGCACCTTAGCAGTAGCGGGGGGGGAGCAGTTCTTC. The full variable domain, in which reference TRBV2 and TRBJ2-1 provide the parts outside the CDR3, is EPEVTQTPSHQVTQMGQEVILRCVPISNHLYFYWYRQILGQKVEFLVSFYNNEISEKSEIFDDQFSVERPDGSNFTLKIRSTKLEDSAMYFCASTLAVAGGEQFFGPGTRLTVL.

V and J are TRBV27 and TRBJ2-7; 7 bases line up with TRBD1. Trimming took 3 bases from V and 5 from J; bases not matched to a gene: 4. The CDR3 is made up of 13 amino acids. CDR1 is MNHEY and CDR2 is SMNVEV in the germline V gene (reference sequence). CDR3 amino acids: CASSFSGGHEQYV. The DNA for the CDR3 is TGTGCCAGCAGTTTCTCAGGGGGACACGAGCAGTACGTC.

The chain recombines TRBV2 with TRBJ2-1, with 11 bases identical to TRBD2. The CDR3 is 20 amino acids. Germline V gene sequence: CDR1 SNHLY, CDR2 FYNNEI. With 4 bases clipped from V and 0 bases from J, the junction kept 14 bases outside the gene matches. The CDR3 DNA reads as TGTGCCAGCAGTGCCCTATTCGACCGTAGCGGGAGGGACTCCTACAATGAGCAGTTCTTC. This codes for CASSALFDRSGRDSYNEQFF. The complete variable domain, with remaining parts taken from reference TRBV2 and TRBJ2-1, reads EPEVTQTPSHQVTQMGQEVILRCVPISNHLYFYWYRQILGQKVEFLVSFYNNEISEKSEIFDDQFSVERPDGSNFTLKIRSTKLEDSAMYFCASSALFDRSGRDSYNEQFFGPGTRLTVL.

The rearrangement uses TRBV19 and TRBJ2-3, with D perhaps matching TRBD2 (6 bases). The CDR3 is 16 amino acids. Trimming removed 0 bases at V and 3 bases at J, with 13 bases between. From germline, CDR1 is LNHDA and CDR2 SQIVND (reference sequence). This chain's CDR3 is CASSIDLAYGTDTQYF. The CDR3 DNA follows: TGTGCCAGTAGTATAGACCTAGCGTATGGGACAGATACGCAGTATTTT. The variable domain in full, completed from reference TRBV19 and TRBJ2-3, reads DGGITQSPKYLFRKEGQNVTLSCEQNLNHDAMYWYRQDPGQGLRLIYYSQIVNDFQKGDIAEGYSVSREKKESFPLTVTSAQKNPTAFYLCASSIDLAYGTDTQYFGPGTRLTVL.

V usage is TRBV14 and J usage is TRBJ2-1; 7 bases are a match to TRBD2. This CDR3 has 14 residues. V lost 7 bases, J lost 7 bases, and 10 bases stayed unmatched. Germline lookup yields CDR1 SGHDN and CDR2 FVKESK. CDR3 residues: CASTPRGGPNEQFF. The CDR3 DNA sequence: TGTGCCAGCACACCGCGCGGGGGACCGAATGAGCAGTTCTTC. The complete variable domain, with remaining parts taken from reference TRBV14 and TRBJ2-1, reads EAGVTQFPSHSVIEKGQTVTLRCDPISGHDNLYWYRRVMGKEIKFLLHFVKESKQDESGMPNNRFLAERTGGTYSTLKVQPAELEDSGVYFCASTPRGGPNEQFFGPGTRLTVL.

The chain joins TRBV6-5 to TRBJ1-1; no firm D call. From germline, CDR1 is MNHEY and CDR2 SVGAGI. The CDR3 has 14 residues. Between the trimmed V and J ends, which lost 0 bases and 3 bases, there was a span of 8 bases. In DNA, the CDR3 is TGTGCCAGCAGTTACTCGCTAAGAGACACTGAAGCTTTCTTT. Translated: CASSYSLRDTEAFF.